This is a list of T cell receptor beta chains from one sample in a study of blood T cell repertoires in COVID-19. The table came from immunoSEQ multiplex PCR; TCRdb's copy has only in-frame clones and leaves some out. Of roughly 120,000 clones in the sample, about 85% are singletons; the top ten hold approximately 13%. The specimen was peripheral blood. The receptors were gathered from a human donor in a cohort sampled during active COVID-19. CDR3s include the opening cysteine and the closing phenylalanine or tryptophan. The D gene is left open where the match is weak. Some rows have no size entry. The others give once, few or many, or a class for an expanded clone.

CDR3aa: CASRAGGRSNEQFF; CDR3nt: TGTGCCAGCAGAGCGGGGGGCAGATCTAATGAGCAGTTCTTC; d_gene: TRBD2; v_gene: TRBV2; len: 14; abundance: .; j_gene: TRBJ2-1
CDR3aa: CASSSAGYGNTIYF; CDR3nt: TGCGCCAGCAGCTCCGCCGGGTACGGAAACACCATATATTTT; d_gene: .; v_gene: TRBV5-1; len: 14; abundance: .; j_gene: TRBJ1-3
CDR3aa: CASLLAWGSGEQFF; CDR3nt: TGTGCCAGCCTACTAGCGTGGGGGTCTGGTGAGCAGTTCTTC; d_gene: TRBD2; v_gene: TRBV6-5; len: 14; abundance: .; j_gene: TRBJ2-1
CDR3aa: CASSYAPTGRSEAFF; CDR3nt: TGTGCCAGCAGTTACGCCCCCACGGGGAGGTCTGAAGCTTTCTTT; d_gene: .; v_gene: TRBV6-5; len: 15; abundance: once; j_gene: TRBJ1-1
CDR3aa: CASSLRRSVEGFGEQYF; CDR3nt: TGTGCCAGCAGCCTCCGGCGGTCAGTGGAAGGCTTTGGCGAGCAGTACTTC; d_gene: .; v_gene: TRBV27; len: 17; abundance: .; j_gene: TRBJ2-7
CDR3aa: CASRAGPWGGDEQYF; CDR3nt: TGTGCCAGCAGGGCAGGGCCTTGGGGTGGGGACGAGCAGTACTTC; d_gene: .; v_gene: TRBV28; len: 15; abundance: few; j_gene: TRBJ2-7
CDR3aa: CASQTGLAPEQFF; CDR3nt: TGTGCCAGCCAGACGGGACTAGCCCCTGAGCAGTTCTTC; d_gene: TRBD2; v_gene: TRBV28; len: 13; abundance: .; j_gene: TRBJ2-1
CDR3aa: CASRGGQGLQKLNSPLHF; CDR3nt: TGTGCCAGCAGGGGGGGACAGGGACTCCAGAAGCTTAATTCACCCCTCCACTTT; d_gene: TRBD1; v_gene: TRBV7-2; len: 18; abundance: .; j_gene: TRBJ1-6
CDR3aa: CSVADSLYGYTF; CDR3nt: TGCAGCGTCGCAGACAGCCTCTATGGCTACACCTTC; d_gene: .; v_gene: TRBV29-1; len: 12; abundance: few; j_gene: TRBJ1-2
CDR3aa: CASEDQGFNSPLHF; CDR3nt: TGTGCCAGCGAAGATCAGGGATTCAATTCACCCCTCCACTTT; d_gene: .; v_gene: TRBV3-1/TRBV3-2; len: 14; abundance: .; j_gene: TRBJ1-6
CDR3aa: CASSLVRAGYNEQFF; CDR3nt: TGTGCCAGCAGCTTGGTAAGAGCAGGGTACAATGAGCAGTTCTTC; d_gene: .; v_gene: TRBV28; len: 15; abundance: .; j_gene: TRBJ2-1
CDR3aa: CSVGSGGYPKKLFF; CDR3nt: TGCAGCGTCGGATCCGGGGGTTACCCGAAAAAACTGTTTTTT; d_gene: .; v_gene: TRBV29-1; len: 14; abundance: .; j_gene: TRBJ1-4
CDR3aa: CASRLSGETQYF; CDR3nt: TGTGCCAGCAGACTTTCGGGGGAGACCCAGTACTTC; d_gene: .; v_gene: TRBV12-3/TRBV12-4; len: 12; abundance: .; j_gene: TRBJ2-5
CDR3aa: CASSLELAGYNEQFF; CDR3nt: TGTGCCAGCAGCTTAGAACTAGCGGGATACAATGAGCAGTTCTTC; d_gene: TRBD2; v_gene: TRBV7-2; len: 15; abundance: once; j_gene: TRBJ2-1
CDR3aa: CASSPIGYSSSYEQYF; CDR3nt: TGTGCCAGCAGCCCTATAGGTTACAGTAGCTCCTACGAGCAGTACTTC; d_gene: .; v_gene: TRBV6-2/TRBV6-3; len: 16; abundance: .; j_gene: TRBJ2-7
CDR3aa: CASGQEDNQPQHF; CDR3nt: TGTGCCAGCGGACAGGAGGATAATCAGCCCCAGCATTTT; d_gene: TRBD1; v_gene: TRBV2; len: 13; abundance: .; j_gene: TRBJ1-5
CDR3aa: CASSLDPGTYEQYF; CDR3nt: TGCGCCAGCAGCTTGGATCCGGGGACCTACGAGCAGTACTTC; d_gene: .; v_gene: TRBV5-1; len: 14; abundance: .; j_gene: TRBJ2-7
CDR3aa: CASSTPQGANTEAFF; CDR3nt: TGTGCCAGCAGTACACCCCAGGGGGCGAACACTGAAGCTTTCTTT; d_gene: TRBD1; v_gene: TRBV28; len: 15; abundance: .; j_gene: TRBJ1-1
CDR3aa: CAIKPGQGKMGDYGYTF; CDR3nt: TGTGCCATCAAGCCGGGACAGGGGAAGATGGGAGACTATGGCTACACCTTC; d_gene: TRBD1; v_gene: TRBV10-3; len: 17; abundance: once; j_gene: TRBJ1-2
CDR3aa: CASSQGTGYGYTF; CDR3nt: TGTGCCAGCAGTCAAGGGACAGGGTATGGCTACACCTTC; d_gene: TRBD1; v_gene: TRBV6-6; len: 13; abundance: .; j_gene: TRBJ1-2
CDR3aa: CASSFESSYGYTF; CDR3nt: TGTGCCAGCAGTTTCGAATCGAGCTATGGCTACACCTTC; d_gene: .; v_gene: TRBV12-3/TRBV12-4; len: 13; abundance: .; j_gene: TRBJ1-2
CDR3aa: CATKRTGRYNEQFF; CDR3nt: TGCGCCACCAAAAGGACAGGGCGCTACAATGAGCAGTTCTTC; d_gene: TRBD1; v_gene: TRBV4-1; len: 14; abundance: .; j_gene: TRBJ2-1
CDR3aa: CASSTTRDYTDTQYF; CDR3nt: TGTGCCAGCAGCACGACTAGGGACTACACAGATACGCAGTATTTT; d_gene: TRBD2; v_gene: TRBV7-9; len: 15; abundance: .; j_gene: TRBJ2-3
CDR3aa: CASSIADRQGRAKNIQYF; CDR3nt: TGTGCCAGTAGTATCGCCGATCGACAGGGGAGAGCCAAAAACATTCAGTACTTC; d_gene: TRBD1; v_gene: TRBV19; len: 18; abundance: .; j_gene: TRBJ2-4
CDR3aa: CASSLRLAGYNEQFF; CDR3nt: TGTGCCAGCAGCTTGAGACTAGCGGGCTACAATGAGCAGTTCTTC; d_gene: TRBD2; v_gene: TRBV9; len: 15; abundance: .; j_gene: TRBJ2-1
CDR3aa: CASSLVTTGGETNEQYF; CDR3nt: TGTGCCAGCAGCTTAGTAACGACAGGGGGCGAAACGAACGAGCAGTACTTC; d_gene: TRBD1; v_gene: TRBV7-9; len: 17; abundance: once; j_gene: TRBJ2-7
CDR3aa: CASSPLNNEQFF; CDR3nt: TGTGCCAGCAGCCCCCTAAACAATGAGCAGTTCTTC; d_gene: .; v_gene: TRBV6-6; len: 12; abundance: .; j_gene: TRBJ2-1
CDR3aa: CASSPSSGLEGNTIYF; CDR3nt: TGTGCCAGCAGCCCCTCAAGTGGGCTGGAAGGAAACACCATATATTTT; d_gene: .; v_gene: TRBV9; len: 16; abundance: once; j_gene: TRBJ1-3
CDR3aa: CASRNGQLSNQPQHF; CDR3nt: TGTGCCAGCAGGAACGGACAGCTTAGCAATCAGCCCCAGCATTTT; d_gene: .; v_gene: TRBV28; len: 15; abundance: .; j_gene: TRBJ1-5